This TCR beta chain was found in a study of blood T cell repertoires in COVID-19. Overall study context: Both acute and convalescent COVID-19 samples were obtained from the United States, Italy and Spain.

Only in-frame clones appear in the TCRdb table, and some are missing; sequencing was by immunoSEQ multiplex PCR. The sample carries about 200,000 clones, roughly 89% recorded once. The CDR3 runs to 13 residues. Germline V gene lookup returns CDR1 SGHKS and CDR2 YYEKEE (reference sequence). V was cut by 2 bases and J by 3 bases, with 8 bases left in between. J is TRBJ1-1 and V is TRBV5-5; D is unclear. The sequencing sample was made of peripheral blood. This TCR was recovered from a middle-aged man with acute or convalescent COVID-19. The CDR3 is CASSFLVDTEAFF. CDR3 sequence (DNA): TGTGCCAGCAGCTTTCTAGTTGACACTGAAGCTTTCTTT.